One and the same sample provided the 27 T cell receptor beta chains below, sequenced in a study of radiation and T cells in renal cell carcinoma. Produced via immunoSEQ multiplex PCR; TCRdb's table is partial and in-frame only. The sample yields approximately 100,000 clones, roughly 90% seen once. Time point given: baseline pretreatment blood. Noted treatment: 15 Gy SBRT to primary tumor, nephrectomy 4 weeks later. Sample: blood, taken from a patient whose treatment included radiotherapy and nephrectomy. These receptors all come from a man aged 45 to 65 with renal cell carcinoma.

The chain couples TRBV9 to TRBJ2-2, with D unclear. Trimming stripped 4 bases from V and 7 bases from J, with 14 bases between. The CDR3 spans 14 residues. Germline V gene sequence: CDR1 SGDLS, CDR2 YYNGEE. CDR3 region: CASSSAGAGGELFF. The CDR3 coding sequence is TGTGCCAGCAGCTCGGCAGGAGCCGGCGGGGAGCTGTTTTTT.

V gene TRBV7-2 combines with J gene TRBJ2-2; D may be TRBD1 (6 bases). Germline values: CDR1 SGHTA, CDR2 FQGNSA. The CDR3 runs to 16 residues. The V end lost 5 bases, the J end lost 1 base, and 14 bases lay between the germline ends. CDR3 bases: TGTGCCAGCAGCAAAACAGGGATCGGGAACACCGGGGAGCTGTTTTTT. Protein product: CASSKTGIGNTGELFF.

This clone was recorded a few times. The V call is TRBV20-1, the J call TRBJ2-1; D remains unclear. Trimming removed 0 bases from V and 10 bases from J, with 7 bases in between. The CDR3 spans 11 residues. The germline CDR1 and CDR2 sequences are DFQATT and SNEGSKA (reference sequence). The CDR3 sequence is CSARDLGEQFF. The DNA for the CDR3 is TGCAGTGCTAGAGATTTGGGGGAGCAGTTCTTC.

The V call is TRBV7-3, the J call TRBJ2-7, with D perhaps given as TRBD1 or TRBD2 (5 bases each). The CDR3 consists of 14 residues. The V end was cut by 1 base, the J end by 6 bases, with 13 bases between. In germline, CDR1 is SGHTA, CDR2 FQGTGA. The CDR3 DNA reads as TGTGCCAGCAGCTTAAATGGCAGGGCGGGCGAGCAGTACTTC. Its translation is CASSLNGRAGEQYF. The full variable domain, completed using reference TRBV7-3 and TRBJ2-7, is GAGVSQTPSNKVTEKGKYVELRCDPISGHTALYWYRQSLGQGPEFLIYFQGTGAADDSGLPNDRFFAVRPEGSVSTLKIQRTERGDSAVYLCASSLNGRAGEQYFGPGTRLTVT.

The CDR3 loop is CASSLEQRREAFF. In DNA, the CDR3 is TGCGCCAGCAGCTTGGAACAGAGAAGAGAAGCTTTCTTT. V is TRBV5-1 and J is TRBJ1-1; D gene ambiguous. V lost 0 bases, J lost 8 bases, and 11 bases lay in between. This CDR3 region has 13 residues. CDR1 and CDR2 (germline): SGHRS, YFSETQ. Based on the CDR3 plus reference TRBV5-1 and TRBJ1-1, the full variable domain is KAGVTQTPRYLIKTRGQQVTLSCSPISGHRSVSWYQQTPGQGLQFLFEYFSETQRNKGNFPGRFSGRQFSNSRSEMNVSTLELGDSALYLCASSLEQRREAFFGQGTRLTVV.

This clone was recorded once. V usage is TRBV5-1 and J usage is TRBJ2-3; a possible D gene is TRBD2 (6 bases). The V gene's germline CDR1 is SGHRS and CDR2 YFSETQ. The CDR3 runs to 16 residues. The V end lost 3 bases, the J end lost 4 bases, and 18 bases lay between the germline ends. Here the CDR3 reads CASSSTGVAGADTQYF. Here the CDR3 DNA reads TGCGCCAGCAGCTCGACGGGAGTCGCCGGGGCAGATACGCAGTATTTT.

This clone appeared a single time. This chain uses TRBV10-2 with TRBJ2-1; a possible D gene is TRBD2 (6 bases). The CDR3 sequence is 18 residues long. CDR1 and CDR2 (germline): WSHSY, SAAADI. Trimming removed 4 bases from V and 0 bases from J, with 19 bases in between. The CDR3 loop reads CASSAAPGSKISYNEQFF. CDR3 DNA sequence: TGCGCCAGCAGTGCGGCCCCCGGGAGCAAGATCTCCTACAATGAGCAGTTCTTC.

The rearrangement links TRBV19 to TRBJ2-2; 10 bases fit TRBD1. Germline CDR1 LNHDA, CDR2 SQIVND (reference sequence). This CDR3 has 14 amino acids. J gave up 6 bases and V 5 bases, and 3 bases lay outside the gene matches. CDR3 nucleotides: TGTGCCAGTAGTGTTGGACAGGGGGCCGGGGAGCTGTTTTTT. Its protein product is CASSVGQGAGELFF.

The chain links TRBV7-9 to TRBJ2-2; 11 nucleotides agree with TRBD2. Germline CDR1 and CDR2: SEHNR and FQNEAQ (reference sequence). This CDR3 region has 16 residues. With V trimmed by 3 bases and J by 3 bases, 3 bases remained unmatched. CDR3 sequence reads: CASSLSLAGDTGELFF. The CDR3 region has the DNA TGTGCCAGCAGCTTGTCACTAGCGGGAGACACCGGGGAGCTGTTTTTT.

V usage is TRBV6-5 and J usage is TRBJ2-7, with no clear D. V was cut by 2 bases and J by 3 bases, with 5 bases left in between. The CDR3 extends over 12 amino acids. CDR1 and CDR2 from the germline V gene are MNHEY and SVGAGI. The CDR3 spells CASSYDLYEQYF. The CDR3 nucleotides read TGTGCCAGCAGTTACGATCTCTACGAGCAGTACTTC.

This clone was picked up one time. The genes are TRBV19 and TRBJ1-4; tentatively, D is TRBD1 (6 bases). The CDR3 has 15 amino acids. Germline CDR1 is LNHDA and CDR2 is SQIVND (reference sequence). Trimming took 4 bases from V and 4 from J, leaving 13 bases between them. The CDR3 loop reads CASSTDSLFNEKLFF. The CDR3 DNA follows: TGTGCCAGTAGTACGGACAGCCTTTTTAATGAAAAACTGTTTTTT. Using reference TRBV19 and TRBJ1-4 for the parts outside the CDR3, the full variable domain is DGGITQSPKYLFRKEGQNVTLSCEQNLNHDAMYWYRQDPGQGLRLIYYSQIVNDFQKGDIAEGYSVSREKKESFPLTVTSAQKNPTAFYLCASSTDSLFNEKLFFGSGTQLSVL.

V gene TRBV19 combines with J gene TRBJ1-2, with 8 bases lining up with TRBD1. The CDR3 is made up of 17 amino acids. The V gene's germline CDR1 is LNHDA and CDR2 SQIVND (reference sequence). With V trimmed by 0 bases and J by 4 bases, 10 bases remained unmatched. The CDR3 sequence is CASSIDSLRTGSYGYTF. CDR3 nucleotide sequence: TGTGCCAGTAGTATAGATTCATTGAGGACAGGGTCCTATGGCTACACCTTC. Variable domain in full (rest from reference TRBV19 and TRBJ1-2): DGGITQSPKYLFRKEGQNVTLSCEQNLNHDAMYWYRQDPGQGLRLIYYSQIVNDFQKGDIAEGYSVSREKKESFPLTVTSAQKNPTAFYLCASSIDSLRTGSYGYTFGSGTRLTVV.

The rearrangement links TRBV10-3 to TRBJ1-1; TRBD1 matches 7 bases. The ends lost 10 bases at V and 1 base at J; junction bases unmatched: 6. The CDR3 extends over 13 amino acids. The germline gives CDR1 ENHRY, CDR2 SYGVKD. The CDR3 region has the DNA TGTGCCACATCGGGACAGCCGAACACTGAAGCTTTCTTT. Translating gives CATSGQPNTEAFF.

The V and J genes are TRBV19 and TRBJ1-5, with D unresolved. Germline CDR1 is LNHDA and CDR2 is SQIVND (reference sequence). Trimming took 2 bases from V and 7 from J, leaving 15 bases between them. The CDR3 length is 15 residues. The CDR3 nucleotides are TGTGCCAGTAGTATACCCACTAAGGGAGGACAGCCCCAGCATTTT. This codes for CASSIPTKGGQPQHF.

The chain joins TRBV4-3 to TRBJ2-5; TRBD1 or TRBD2 may be the D gene (5 bases each). Looked up from germline, CDR1 is LGHNA and CDR2 is YSLEER. Trimming removed 0 bases from V and 1 base from J, with 12 bases in between. This CDR3 comprises 16 residues. CDR3 region: CASSQDLGTAQETQYF. For the CDR3, the DNA is TGCGCCAGCAGCCAAGATTTAGGGACGGCCCAAGAGACCCAGTACTTC.

The gene calls are TRBV5-8 and TRBJ1-1, with 10 nucleotides matching TRBD1. J gave up 5 bases and V 4 bases, and 11 bases lay outside the gene matches. This CDR3 comprises 16 residues. The germline gives CDR1 SGHTS, CDR2 YDEGEE. This chain's CDR3 is CASSPGWTGGRTEAFF. As DNA, the CDR3 is TGTGCCAGCAGCCCGGGATGGACAGGGGGAAGGACTGAAGCTTTCTTT.

The J gene is TRBJ2-4, the V gene TRBV6-6; TRBD2 aligns across 7 bases. Germline-derived CDR1 and CDR2 are MNHNY and SVGAGI (reference sequence). V trimming: 2 bases; J trimming: 3 bases; junction bases outside the gene matches: 1. The CDR3 has 14 amino acids. CDR3 sequence: CASSYAGDKNIQYF. CDR3 coding DNA: TGTGCCAGCAGTTACGCGGGGGACAAAAACATTCAGTACTTC.

This sequence joins TRBV27 and TRBJ1-2, with D perhaps TRBD1 (5 bases). The length of the CDR3 is 12 residues. The germline gives CDR1 MNHEY, CDR2 SMNVEV (reference sequence). V gave up 0 bases and J gave up 8 bases, with 7 bases separating them. The chain's CDR3 is CASSLSGDGYTF. The CDR3 nucleotides read TGTGCCAGCAGTTTATCGGGGGACGGCTACACCTTC.

Here the CDR3 reads CAWDRVVETQYF. The CDR3 DNA reads as TGTGCCTGGGACAGGGTCGTGGAGACCCAGTACTTC. The J gene is TRBJ2-5, the V gene TRBV30, with TRBD1 matching over 7 bases. The germline V gene has CDR1 GTSNPN and CDR2 SVGIG (reference sequence). This CDR3 spans 12 amino acids. V trimming: 5 bases; J trimming: 5 bases; junction bases outside the gene matches: 5. Using reference TRBV30 and TRBJ2-5 for the parts outside the CDR3, the full variable domain is SQTIHQWPATLVQPVGSPLSLECTVEGTSNPNLYWYRQAAGRGLQLLFYSVGIGQISSEVPQNLSASRPQDRQFILSSKKLLLSDSGFYLCAWDRVVETQYFGPGTRLLVL.

This clone showed up just once. The chain links TRBV4-2 to TRBJ2-2; D is perhaps TRBD2 (7 bases). In germline, CDR1 is LGHNA, CDR2 YNFKEQ. This CDR3 comprises 13 residues. V lost 8 bases, J lost 10 bases, and 17 bases lay in between. The CDR3 spells CASQFRGAEELFF. Written as DNA, the CDR3 is TGTGCCAGCCAATTCCGGGGGGCCGAGGAGCTGTTTTTT.

The chain links TRBV6-6 to TRBJ1-1, with 7 bases matching TRBD1. Germline values: CDR1 MNHNY, CDR2 SVGAGI (reference sequence). The V and J ends lost 7 bases and 4 bases, in that order; junction bases with no gene match: 12. The CDR3 is 15 residues long. In DNA, the CDR3 is TGTGCCAGCAACGACAGGGCCATGTTAGGCACTGAAGCTTTCTTT. As protein: CASNDRAMLGTEAFF.

There are a few counts of this clone. The gene calls are TRBV5-1 and TRBJ2-7; 10 bases line up with TRBD2. The CDR3 runs 15 residues. Trimming took 0 bases from V and 6 from J; bases not matched to a gene: 6. Germline-derived CDR1 and CDR2 are SGHRS and YFSETQ. CDR3 DNA: TGCGCCAGCAGCTTGGGTGTGGCTAGCGGGAGCGAGCAGTACTTC. Translating it yields CASSLGVASGSEQYF.

V is TRBV6-1 and J is TRBJ1-3; weak D call: TRBD1 (5 bases). Per germline, CDR1 MNHNS and CDR2 SASEGT. This CDR3 is built from 15 residues. V was cut by 5 bases and J by 4 bases, with 15 bases left in between. CDR3 sequence reads: CASSWAAGPGNTIYF. CDR3 nucleotide sequence: TGTGCCAGCAGTTGGGCCGCAGGGCCAGGAAACACCATATATTTT.

The rearrangement joins TRBV2 to TRBJ2-1; 12 bases are a match to TRBD2. V lost 4 bases, J lost 4 bases, and 5 bases stayed unmatched. CDR1 is SNHLY and CDR2 is FYNNEI in the germline V gene. The CDR3 totals 16 residues. The CDR3 sequence: CASSVTSGRSYNEQFF. The CDR3 nucleotides read TGTGCCAGCAGTGTAACTAGCGGGAGGAGTTACAATGAGCAGTTCTTC.

The chain has TRBV5-1 and TRBJ2-2; 11 bases agree with TRBD1. The CDR3 is 17 amino acids. Trimming took 4 bases from V and 4 from J; bases not matched to a gene: 9. Germline V lookup: CDR1 SGHRS, CDR2 YFSETQ. The CDR3: CASSPHGGTGGTGELFF. CDR3 in DNA: TGCGCCAGCAGCCCCCATGGCGGGACAGGGGGCACCGGGGAGCTGTTTTTT.

J is TRBJ1-2 and V is TRBV6-5; 7 nucleotides match TRBD1. Losses at the gene ends were 2 bases for V and 8 bases for J; bases not matched to a gene: 5. This CDR3 has 13 amino acids. Germline CDR1 reads MNHEY; CDR2 reads SVGAGI. The CDR3 loop reads CASSYDQGQGYTF. The DNA of the CDR3 is TGTGCCAGCAGTTACGATCAGGGACAGGGCTACACCTTC.

This clone was detected once. The rearrangement uses TRBV28 and TRBJ1-3; unclear D gene. Germline V CDR1 and CDR2: MDHEN, SYDVKM. Trimming removed 1 base from V and 1 base from J, with 5 bases in between. The CDR3 sequence is 14 residues long. The CDR3 DNA reads TGTGCCAGCAGTTTATTTGGTTCTGGAAACACCATATATTTT. Its translation: CASSLFGSGNTIYF.